The clone carrying this T cell receptor (beta chain) was observed a single time. Its target is not known. The data derive from a study of blood T cells in healthy people across ages. The study's findings and limits: Higher diversity and more naive CD4+ cells were features of long-lived donors, compared to aged donors.

Germline values: CDR1 KGHDR, CDR2 SFDVKD. Trimming took 6 bases from V and 4 from J, leaving 15 bases between them. CDR3 length: 16 residues. A second about 7 to 12 cycle PCR used barcoded and J-beta primers. A 12-random-nucleotide template-switch adaptor tagged each cDNA molecule. MiXCR was run by TCRdb on the 5' RACE reads, yielding one entry per CDR3 protein. The repertoire holds roughly 1,800,000 distinct CDR3 sequences, with about 50% as singletons. This receptor was obtained from a woman in her forties in good health. The specimen was blood. The chain joins TRBV24-1 to TRBJ2-6; maybe TRBD1 (6 bases). The CDR3 nucleotides read TGTGCCACCAGTCCCTCAGGGGAGTGCGGGGCCAACGTCCTGACTTTC. It encodes CATSPSGECGANVLTF.